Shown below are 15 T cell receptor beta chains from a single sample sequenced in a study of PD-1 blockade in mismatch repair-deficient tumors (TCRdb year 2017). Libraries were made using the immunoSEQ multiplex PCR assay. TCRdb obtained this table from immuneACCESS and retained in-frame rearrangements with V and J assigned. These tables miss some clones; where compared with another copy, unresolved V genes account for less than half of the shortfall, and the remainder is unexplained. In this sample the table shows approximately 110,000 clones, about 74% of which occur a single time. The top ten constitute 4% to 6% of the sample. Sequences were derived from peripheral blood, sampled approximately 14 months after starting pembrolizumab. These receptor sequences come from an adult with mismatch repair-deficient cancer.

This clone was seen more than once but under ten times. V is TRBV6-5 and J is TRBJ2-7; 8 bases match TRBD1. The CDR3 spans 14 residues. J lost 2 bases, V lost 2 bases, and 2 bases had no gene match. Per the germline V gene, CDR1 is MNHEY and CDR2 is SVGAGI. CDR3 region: CASSYGTGTYEQYF. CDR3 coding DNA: TGTGCCAGCAGTTACGGGACAGGTACCTACGAGCAGTACTTC.

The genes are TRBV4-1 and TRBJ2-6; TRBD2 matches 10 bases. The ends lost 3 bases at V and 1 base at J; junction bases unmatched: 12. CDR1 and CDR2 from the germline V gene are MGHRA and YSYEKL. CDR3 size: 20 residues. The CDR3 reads CASSQRPLGTSDSGANVLTF. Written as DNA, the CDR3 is TGCGCCAGCAGCCAGAGACCTCTAGGGACTAGCGATTCTGGGGCCAACGTCCTGACTTTC.

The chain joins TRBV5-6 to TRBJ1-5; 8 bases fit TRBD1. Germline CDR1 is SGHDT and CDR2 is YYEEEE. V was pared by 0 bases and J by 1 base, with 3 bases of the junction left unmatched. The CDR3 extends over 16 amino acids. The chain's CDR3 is CASSLGRTGSNQPQHF. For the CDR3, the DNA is TGTGCCAGCAGCTTGGGTCGGACAGGGAGCAATCAGCCCCAGCATTTT.

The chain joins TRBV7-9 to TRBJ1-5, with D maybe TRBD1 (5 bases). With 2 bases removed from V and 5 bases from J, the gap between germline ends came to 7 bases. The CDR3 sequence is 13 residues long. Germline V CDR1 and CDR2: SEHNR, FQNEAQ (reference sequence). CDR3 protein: CASSLRGDQPQHF. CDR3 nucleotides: TGTGCCAGCAGCTTACGGGGGGATCAGCCCCAGCATTTT.

For the CDR3, the DNA is TGTGCCAGCAGTGAGAAGGGAAGGCCCTCTGGGGCCAACGTCCTGACTTTC. As protein: CASSEKGRPSGANVLTF. The chain couples TRBV2 to TRBJ2-6, with D hard to call. The germline CDR1 and CDR2 sequences are SNHLY and FYNNEI. This CDR3 has 17 amino acids. The V gene lost 3 bases and the J gene lost 0 bases, with 12 bases spanning the gap.

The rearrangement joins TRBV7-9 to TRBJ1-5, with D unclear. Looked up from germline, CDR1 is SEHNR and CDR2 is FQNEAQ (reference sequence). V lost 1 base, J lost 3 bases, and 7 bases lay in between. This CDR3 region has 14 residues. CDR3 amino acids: CASSLETYNQPQHF. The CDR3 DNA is TGTGCCAGCAGCTTAGAAACATACAATCAGCCCCAGCATTTT.

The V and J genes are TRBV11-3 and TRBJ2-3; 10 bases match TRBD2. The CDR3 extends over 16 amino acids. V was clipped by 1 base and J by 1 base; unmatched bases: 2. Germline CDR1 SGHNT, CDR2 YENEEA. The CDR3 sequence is CASSLAGTSGTDTQYF. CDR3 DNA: TGTGCCAGCAGCTTAGCTGGGACTAGCGGCACAGATACGCAGTATTTT.

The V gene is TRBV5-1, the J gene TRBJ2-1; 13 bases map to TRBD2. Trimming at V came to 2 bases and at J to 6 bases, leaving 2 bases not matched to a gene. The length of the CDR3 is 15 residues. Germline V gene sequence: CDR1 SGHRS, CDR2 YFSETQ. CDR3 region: CASSLGLAGVNEQFF. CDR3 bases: TGCGCCAGCAGCTTAGGACTAGCGGGAGTCAATGAGCAGTTCTTC.

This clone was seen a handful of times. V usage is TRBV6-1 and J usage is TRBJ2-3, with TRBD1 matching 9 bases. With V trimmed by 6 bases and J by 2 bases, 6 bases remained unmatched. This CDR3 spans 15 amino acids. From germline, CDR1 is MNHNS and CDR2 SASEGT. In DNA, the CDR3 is TGTGCCAGCAGGGAGGGACAGGGTGTCACAGATACGCAGTATTTT. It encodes CASREGQGVTDTQYF.

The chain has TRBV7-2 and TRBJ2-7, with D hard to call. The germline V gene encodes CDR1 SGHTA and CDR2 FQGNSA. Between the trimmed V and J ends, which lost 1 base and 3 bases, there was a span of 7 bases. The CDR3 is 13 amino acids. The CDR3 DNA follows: TGTGCCAGCAGCTTAGACCCGGGCTACGAGCAGTACTTC. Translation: CASSLDPGYEQYF.

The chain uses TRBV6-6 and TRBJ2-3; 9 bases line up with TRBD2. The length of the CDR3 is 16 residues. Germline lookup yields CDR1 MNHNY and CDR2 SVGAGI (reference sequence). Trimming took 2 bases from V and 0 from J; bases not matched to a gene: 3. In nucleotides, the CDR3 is TGTGCCAGCAGTTACCTAGCGGGACCTAGCACAGATACGCAGTATTTT. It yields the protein CASSYLAGPSTDTQYF.

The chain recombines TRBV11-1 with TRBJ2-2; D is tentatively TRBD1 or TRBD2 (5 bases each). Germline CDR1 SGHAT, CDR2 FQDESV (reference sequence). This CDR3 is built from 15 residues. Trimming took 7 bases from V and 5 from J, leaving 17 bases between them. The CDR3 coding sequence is TGTGCCAGCAATTCCGGGACGGCGTTTACCGGGGAGCTGTTTTTT. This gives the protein CASNSGTAFTGELFF.

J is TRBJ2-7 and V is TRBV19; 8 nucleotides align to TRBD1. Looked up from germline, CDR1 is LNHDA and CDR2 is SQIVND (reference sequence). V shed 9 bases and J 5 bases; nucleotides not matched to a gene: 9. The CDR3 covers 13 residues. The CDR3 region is CASRDRRGDEQYF. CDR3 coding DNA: TGTGCCAGCCGGGACAGGAGGGGCGACGAGCAGTACTTC.

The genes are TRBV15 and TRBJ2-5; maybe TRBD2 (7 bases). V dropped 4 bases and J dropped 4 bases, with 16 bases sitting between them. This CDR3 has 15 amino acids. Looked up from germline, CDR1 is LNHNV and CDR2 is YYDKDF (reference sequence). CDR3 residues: CATSIRGGSLETQYF. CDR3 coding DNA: TGTGCCACCAGCATCAGGGGCGGGAGTCTAGAGACCCAGTACTTC. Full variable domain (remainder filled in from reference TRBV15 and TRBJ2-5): DAMVIQNPRYQVTQFGKPVTLSCSQTLNHNVMYWYQQKSSQAPKLLFHYYDKDFNNEADTPDNFQSRRPNTSFCFLDIRSPGLGDTAMYLCATSIRGGSLETQYFGPGTRLLVL.

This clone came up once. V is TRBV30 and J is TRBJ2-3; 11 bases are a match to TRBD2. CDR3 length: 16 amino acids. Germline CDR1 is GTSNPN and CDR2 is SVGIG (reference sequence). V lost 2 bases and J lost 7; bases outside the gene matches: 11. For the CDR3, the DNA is TGTGCCTGGAGTAGCGGGACTAGCGGTGTAACGAATACGCAGTATTTT. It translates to CAWSSGTSGVTNTQYF.